A single sample is the source of the 27 T cell receptor beta chains below, sequenced in a study of T cells in Graves' hyperthyroidism and ophthalmopathy. The investigators amplified TCR beta CDR3 regions from RNA transcripts. HTBI primers drove first-round RT-PCR of the TCR CDR3. MiXCR, run by TCRdb on the multiplex PCR reads, gives a single entry per CDR3 protein. The sample shows fewer than 550,000 distinct CDR3 sequences, 15% to 19% of them seen only once. Sequenced input: blood. The receptors originated from a woman under 30 with Graves' hyperthyroidism.

This clonotype was recorded many times. The chain couples TRBV27 to TRBJ2-5; 10 nucleotides agree with TRBD2. The V segment lost 2 bases and the J segment 5 bases; nucleotides outside the gene matches: 8. The CDR3 extends over 16 amino acids. CDR1 is MNHEY, CDR2 SMNVEV, per germline (reference sequence). The CDR3 coding sequence is TGTGCCAGCAGTTTAAGAGCGGGGGGGCCATGGGAGACCCAGTACTTC. It yields the protein CASSLRAGGPWETQYF.

The rearrangement uses TRBV10-2 and TRBJ2-1, with a weak D call TRBD2 (6 bases). Between the trimmed V and J ends, which lost 7 bases and 5 bases, there was a span of 15 bases. The V gene's germline CDR1 is WSHSY and CDR2 SAAADI. The CDR3 consists of 14 residues. The CDR3: CASIRGSGDNEQFF. The CDR3 nucleotides read TGCGCCAGCATTCGGGGCTCGGGGGACAATGAGCAGTTCTTC.

The CDR3: CASAGQGGFTEAFF. The CDR3 DNA sequence: TGTGCCAGCGCGGGACAGGGGGGTTTCACTGAAGCTTTCTTT. This chain links TRBV3-1 with TRBJ1-1, with 11 bases aligning to TRBD1. V lost 8 bases to trimming and J lost 4 bases; unmatched junction nucleotides: 6. The CDR3 covers 14 residues. Per the germline V gene, CDR1 is LGHDT and CDR2 is YNNKEL (reference sequence).

This clonotype was seen once. A read error may account for a junction end that differs from germline. The rearrangement joins TRBV18 to TRBJ1-4, with no clear D. The CDR3 extends over 16 amino acids. Germline V CDR1 and CDR2: KGHSH, LQKENI. The CDR3 is CASSPPMNGLNEKLSF. The CDR3 DNA sequence: TGTGCCAGCTCACCACCGATGAACGGACTTAATGAAAAACTGTCTTTT.

CDR3 amino acids: CASSPSGGSPPDTQYF. DNA of the CDR3: TGTGCCAGCAGTCCTAGCGGGGGGTCTCCGCCAGATACGCAGTATTTT. This sequence joins TRBV28 and TRBJ2-3; 11 nucleotides match TRBD2. Germline V lookup: CDR1 MDHEN, CDR2 SYDVKM. The CDR3 is 16 amino acids. V lost 5 bases to trimming and J lost 4 bases; unmatched junction nucleotides: 8.

This clonotype was detected many times. The chain carries TRBV6-1 and TRBJ2-7; 10 bases line up with TRBD2. From germline, CDR1 is MNHNS and CDR2 SASEGT. Germline trimming cut 2 bases from V and 2 bases from J; bases unmatched to any gene: 3. The CDR3 consists of 15 residues. CDR3 sequence reads: CASSERTSGTYEQYF. In nucleotides, the CDR3 is TGTGCCAGCAGTGAAAGGACTAGCGGCACCTACGAGCAGTACTTC.

This clonotype was observed at least ten times. The CDR3 sequence is CSARGGALLYEQYF. The DNA of the CDR3 is TGCAGTGCTAGAGGGGGGGCGCTTCTGTACGAGCAGTACTTC. V usage is TRBV20-1 and J usage is TRBJ2-7; D may correspond to TRBD1 or TRBD2 (6 bases each). CDR1 is DFQATT, CDR2 SNEGSKA, per germline (reference sequence). Trimming removed 1 base from V and 4 bases from J, with 14 bases in between. The CDR3 sequence is 14 residues long.

Ten or more counts support this clonotype. This chain links TRBV18 with TRBJ2-7, with D possibly called TRBD1 or TRBD2 (6 bases each). Trimming removed 6 bases at V and 6 bases at J, with 15 bases between. The CDR3 contains 13 residues. From germline, CDR1 is KGHSH and CDR2 LQKENI. CDR3 DNA: TGTGCCAGCTCCGTAGAGGGGGGCGGCGAGCAGTACTTC. This codes for CASSVEGGGEQYF.

This clonotype was recorded at least ten times. The V and J genes are TRBV2 and TRBJ2-3; possible D gene TRBD1, 5 bases. The V gene's germline CDR1 is SNHLY and CDR2 FYNNEI. The V end was cut by 4 bases, the J end by 2 bases, with 19 bases between. There are 17 residues in the CDR3. In DNA, the CDR3 is TGTGCCAGCAGTGCAGGGCCGGTGGCATTCGTCACAGATACGCAGTATTTT. Translation: CASSAGPVAFVTDTQYF.

This chain links TRBV6-9 with TRBJ2-5, with 7 bases identical to TRBD2. Germline V gene lookup returns CDR1 MNHGY and CDR2 SVAAGI. CDR3 length: 16 amino acids. J was trimmed by 1 base and V by 4 bases; bases with no gene match: 9. CDR3 sequence (DNA): TGTGCCAGCAGTTTTGTCGGGGGGTTACTCCAAGAGACCCAGTACTTC. It codes for CASSFVGGLLQETQYF.

The CDR3 region has the DNA TGTGCCAGCAGCTACAGGTCGTACCCTTCACAAGAGACCCAGTACTTC. Its translation is CASSYRSYPSQETQYF. The rearrangement uses TRBV6-5 and TRBJ2-5; TRBD1 might be the D (5 bases). The CDR3 contains 16 residues. Trimming took 6 bases from V and 2 from J, leaving 19 bases between them. The V gene's germline CDR1 is MNHEY and CDR2 SVGAGI.

The chain uses TRBV6-5 and TRBJ2-5; 8 nucleotides match TRBD2. V was pared by 4 bases and J by 5 bases, with 6 bases of the junction left unmatched. CDR1 MNHEY and CDR2 SVGAGI come from the germline V gene. The CDR3 consists of 14 residues. CDR3 in DNA: TGTGCCAGCAGTTCAGGGACTAGTTACGAGACCCAGTACTTC. Protein product: CASSSGTSYETQYF.

The V and J genes are TRBV6-1 and TRBJ1-2, with 11 bases lining up with TRBD1. This CDR3 has 13 amino acids. CDR1 is MNHNS, CDR2 SASEGT, per germline. V shed 7 bases, J shed 8 bases, and the junction held 6 bases outside the gene matches. Here the CDR3 DNA reads TGTGCCAGCATAGGACAGGGGGCGGGGGGCTACACCTTC. It specifies CASIGQGAGGYTF.

This clonotype was observed many times. The chain uses TRBV12-3 or TRBV12-4 and TRBJ1-2; 8 positions agree with TRBD1. J gave up 13 bases and V 8 bases, and 9 bases lay outside the gene matches. The CDR3 contains 11 residues. The chain's CDR3 is CASGGTGPITF. The CDR3 region has the DNA TGTGCCAGCGGGGGGACAGGCCCCATCACCTTC.

V is TRBV7-3 and J is TRBJ1-4; 7 bases are a match to TRBD1. CDR1 is SGHTA and CDR2 is FQGTGA in the germline V gene. V gave up 3 bases and J gave up 5 bases; unmatched junction bases: 24. CDR3 length: 21 residues. CDR3 DNA: TGTGCCAGCAGCTTCCTCCCGATCCGGCAGGGGGGTAGTGGGCCCAATGAAAAACTGTTTTTT. Protein product: CASSFLPIRQGGSGPNEKLFF.

This clonotype was seen ten or more times. As DNA, the CDR3 is TGTGCCAGCAGCGCCGGACAGGGGAACTACGAGCAGTACTTC. It specifies CASSAGQGNYEQYF. The chain recombines TRBV11-2 with TRBJ2-7; 9 bases align to TRBD1. The germline CDR1 and CDR2 sequences are SGHAT and FQNNGV. This CDR3 has 14 amino acids. The V segment lost 5 bases and the J segment 3 bases; nucleotides outside the gene matches: 5.

This clonotype was detected a few times. The CDR3 coding sequence is TGTGCCAGCAGCTTGGCTCAGTTACCCACAGATACGCAGTATTTT. The encoded protein is CASSLAQLPTDTQYF. J is TRBJ2-3 and V is TRBV5-5, with D uncertain. The germline V gene has CDR1 SGHKS and CDR2 YYEKEE (reference sequence). The V gene lost 0 bases and the J gene lost 2 bases, with 10 bases spanning the gap. The CDR3 extends over 15 amino acids.

This clonotype was detected ten times or more. The CDR3, as DNA: TGTGCCAGCAGCTCCTGGGGGGCAGGGGAGGACGAGCAGTACTTC. It yields the protein CASSSWGAGEDEQYF. The chain carries TRBV13 and TRBJ2-7, with D perhaps matching TRBD1 or TRBD2 (6 bases each). The germline V gene encodes CDR1 PRHDT and CDR2 FYEKMQ (reference sequence). This CDR3 has 15 amino acids. The V and J ends lost 4 bases and 5 bases respectively, with 18 bases between them.

The chain is built from TRBV9 and TRBJ2-5; 11 bases are a match to TRBD2. Germline-derived CDR1 and CDR2 are SGDLS and YYNGEE. The CDR3 contains 15 residues. Trimming cost V 3 bases and J 9 bases; bases outside gene matches: 10. CDR3 in amino acids: CASSERLAGISAQYF. The DNA of the CDR3 is TGTGCCAGCAGCGAGCGACTAGCGGGGATTTCGGCCCAGTACTTC.

The rearrangement joins TRBV19 to TRBJ2-7; D ambiguous. This CDR3 region has 13 residues. Germline CDR1 and CDR2: LNHDA and SQIVND (reference sequence). Trimming took 1 base from V and 6 from J, leaving 10 bases between them. The CDR3, as DNA: TGTGCCAGTAGTATAGTAGATAGCCGCGAGCAGTACTTC. Its protein is CASSIVDSREQYF.

There are many counts of this clonotype. The chain combines TRBV2 with TRBJ1-4; 7 bases fit TRBD1. The V gene's germline CDR1 is SNHLY and CDR2 FYNNEI. The CDR3 runs to 15 residues. V was clipped by 6 bases and J by 3 bases; unmatched bases: 7. Written as DNA, the CDR3 is TGTGCCAGCAGGGCAACAGGGGCCTCTAATGAAAAACTGTTTTTT. Its translation is CASRATGASNEKLFF. The variable domain in full, with the rest retrieved from reference TRBV2 and TRBJ1-4, is EPEVTQTPSHQVTQMGQEVILRCVPISNHLYFYWYRQILGQKVEFLVSFYNNEISEKSEIFDDQFSVERPDGSNFTLKIRSTKLEDSAMYFCASRATGASNEKLFFGSGTQLSVL.

This clonotype was seen many times. The chain joins TRBV5-8 to TRBJ1-1; TRBD1 matches at 8 bases. The trim removed 4 bases at V and 6 bases at J, leaving 8 bases unmatched. This CDR3 region has 14 residues. Germline CDR1 reads SGHTS; CDR2 reads YDEGEE. This CDR3 is CASSHRQGPAEAFF. CDR3 DNA: TGTGCCAGCAGCCACCGACAGGGGCCCGCTGAAGCTTTCTTT.

This clonotype has ten or more counts. This chain links TRBV12-3 or TRBV12-4 with TRBJ2-7, with 12 nucleotides matching TRBD2. The V segment lost 6 bases and the J segment 2 bases; nucleotides outside the gene matches: 11. This CDR3 is built from 17 residues. The CDR3 nucleotides are TGTGCCAGCAGCTTGCCCGGACTAGCGGGGATCACCTACGAGCAGTACTTC. Protein: CASSLPGLAGITYEQYF.

This clonotype was seen many times. J is TRBJ1-2 and V is TRBV7-3; D is ambiguous. The V end lost 5 bases, the J end lost 3 bases, and 13 bases lay between the germline ends. Germline CDR1 SGHTA, CDR2 FQGTGA. The CDR3 spans 14 residues. CDR3 bases: TGTGCCAGCAGCCCCCTGTGCTGCGACTATGGCTACACCTTC. Translating gives CASSPLCCDYGYTF.

This clonotype was counted a few times. The chain is built from TRBV10-1 and TRBJ2-7, with TRBD1 matching 7 bases. The CDR3 totals 16 residues. Germline trimming cut 2 bases from V and 3 bases from J; bases unmatched to any gene: 10. Germline values: CDR1 WNHNN, CDR2 SYGVQD (reference sequence). CDR3 amino acids: CASSEKGAGLRYEQYF. Here the CDR3 DNA reads TGCGCCAGCAGTGAGAAGGGGGCCGGCTTACGCTACGAGCAGTACTTC.

This clonotype has just a few counts. The V gene is TRBV28, the J gene TRBJ2-4; D call uncertain. Trimming pared 6 bases from V and 0 bases from J, leaving 6 bases between. The CDR3 has 13 amino acids. Per germline, CDR1 MDHEN and CDR2 SYDVKM. The CDR3 sequence: CASRGRAKNIQYF. In DNA form, the CDR3 reads TGTGCCAGCAGGGGTAGAGCCAAAAACATTCAGTACTTC.

This clonotype came up many times. The V and J genes are TRBV6-2 or TRBV6-3 and TRBJ1-5, with D maybe TRBD1 (6 bases). Germline CDR1 reads MNHEY; CDR2 reads SVGEGT. V lost 5 bases, J lost 6 bases, and 20 bases lay in between. The CDR3 consists of 16 residues. CDR3 amino acids: CASSGGGRPHGQPQHF. The CDR3 DNA reads TGTGCCAGCAGTGGGGGGGGCCGGCCCCATGGTCAGCCCCAGCATTTT.